Sequencing of this T cell receptor (beta chain) was carried out in a study of cytotoxic CD8 clonotypes in ibrutinib-treated CLL. Points from the study as a whole: Collection times varied between progressing and sustained-remission patients.

Remarks on this clone: Its antigen is unidentified.

Data came from immunoSEQ multiplex PCR; TCRdb stores just in-frame clones and leaves some out. The repertoire includes under 45,000 clones, 68% of them detected once, and 5.5% to 7% sits in the top ten. Trimming removed 4 bases from V and 4 bases from J; junction bases left unmatched: 6. Germline CDR1 reads SGHRS; CDR2 reads YFSETQ. CDR3 length: 14 amino acids. The chain combines TRBV5-1 with TRBJ2-3, with 7 bases fitting TRBD2. The sequencing here drew on PBMCs, taken at disease progression, from a patient treated with ibrutinib. This TCR came from a human donor with chronic lymphocytic leukemia. The CDR3 bases are TGCGCCAGCAGCCCCTCGACTAGCTCAGATACGCAGTATTTT. Translating gives CASSPSTSSDTQYF.